This record covers a single TCR beta chain. Sequencing of TCR beta, carried out with a high-throughput approach, was applied to CD8+ and CD4+ T cells from the blood. CDR1 is LNHDA, CDR2 SQIVND, per germline (reference sequence). V was trimmed by 5 bases and J by 6 bases, leaving 7 bases between them. This CDR3 has 12 residues. These data come from a study of CD8 T cells in Susac syndrome. Roughly 0.45 to 1 ug RNA was reverse transcribed with random hexamers. MiXCR, run by TCRdb on the immunoSEQ multiplex PCR reads, gives a single entry per CDR3 protein. The data show more than 65,000 distinct CDR3 sequences, with approximately 95% seen just once and roughly 0.25% held by the top ten.

This sequence was found in a human donor in good health. V and J are TRBV19 and TRBJ2-2; D possibly corresponds to TRBD1 (5 bases). The material sequenced was CD8+ T cells from PBMCs. The CDR3 reads CASSGRAGELFF. The DNA for the CDR3 is TGTGCCAGTAGTGGCAGGGCCGGGGAGCTGTTTTTT.